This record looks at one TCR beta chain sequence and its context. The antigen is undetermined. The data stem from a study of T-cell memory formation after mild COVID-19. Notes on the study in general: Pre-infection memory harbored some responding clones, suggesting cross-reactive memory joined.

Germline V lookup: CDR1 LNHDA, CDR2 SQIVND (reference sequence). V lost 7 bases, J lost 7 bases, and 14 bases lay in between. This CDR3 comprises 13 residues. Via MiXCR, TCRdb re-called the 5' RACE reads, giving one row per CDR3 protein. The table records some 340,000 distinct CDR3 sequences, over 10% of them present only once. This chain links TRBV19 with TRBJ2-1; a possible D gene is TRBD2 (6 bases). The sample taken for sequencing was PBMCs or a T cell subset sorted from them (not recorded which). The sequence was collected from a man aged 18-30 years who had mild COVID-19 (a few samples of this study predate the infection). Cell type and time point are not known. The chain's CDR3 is CASTQTGGNEQFF. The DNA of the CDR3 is TGTGCCAGTACCCAAACCGGGGGAAATGAGCAGTTCTTC.